This T cell receptor beta chain was sequenced during a study of blood T cell repertoires in COVID-19. Overall study: Samples came from the United States, Italy and Spain, spanning acute and convalescent COVID-19.

Trimming took 4 bases from V and 2 from J; bases not matched to a gene: 5. CDR3 length: 16 amino acids. Per germline, CDR1 SGHTA and CDR2 FQGNSA. Authors' data handling: Nucleated cell counts were estimated from reference gene primer amplification. Clones were read by immunoSEQ multiplex PCR, and TCRdb kept only the in-frame ones, dropping some. V, J and clone size are taken as reported in that table, and D and trimming were inferred from the DNA itself. Of approximately 270,000 clones listed, almost 90% were seen once; the top ten hold around 1.5%. The sequencing sample was made of peripheral blood. This chain links TRBV7-2 with TRBJ2-3; 11 bases are shared with TRBD2. The clonotype comes from a man older than 75 with acute or convalescent COVID-19. This CDR3 reads CASSWTSGSPTDTQYF. The CDR3 coding sequence is TGTGCCAGCAGCTGGACTAGCGGGTCCCCCACAGATACGCAGTATTTT.